This TCR beta chain was retrieved from a study of T cell responses to AZD1222 COVID-19 vaccine. Study-level points and caveats: Of spike-specific TCRs, nearly half reportedly target regions left unmutated in variants.

In regard to this clone: Its antigen is unidentified.

Germline V gene data show CDR1 as MDHEN and CDR2 as SYDVKM. This CDR3 is 15 amino acids long. Losses at the gene ends were 6 bases for V and 2 bases for J; bases not matched to a gene: 9. Using immunoSEQ multiplex PCR, the repertoire was profiled, and TCRdb retains in-frame clones only, with some absent. The data show about 120,000 clones, about 86% seen once. This TCR came from an adult in good health. The material was peripheral blood, obtained on day 0 of AZD1222 vaccination. The chain carries TRBV28 and TRBJ2-7; 8 bases map to TRBD2. CDR3 in amino acids: CASSMPGGVAYEQYF. In DNA form, the CDR3 reads TGTGCCAGCAGCATGCCCGGGGGGGTTGCCTACGAGCAGTACTTC. Filled out from reference TRBV28 and TRBJ2-7, the complete variable domain reads DVKVTQSSRYLVKRTGEKVFLECVQDMDHENMFWYRQDPGLGLRLIYFSYDVKMKEKGDIPEGYSVSREKKERFSLILESASTNQTSMYLCASSMPGGVAYEQYFGPGTRLTVT.